This entry lists 27 T cell receptor beta chains sequenced from one sample in a study of T cell responses to AZD1222 COVID-19 vaccine. This table comes from immunoSEQ multiplex PCR, and its TCRdb copy is limited to in-frame clones, with some not included. The sample lists 85,000 or so clones; about 87% were seen once. Sequenced material: peripheral blood, taken on day 0 of AZD1222 vaccination. These receptor sequences come from an adult in good health.

The chain links TRBV23-1 to TRBJ2-7, with 10 bases that match TRBD2. TRBV23-1 is labeled an ORF, and its function is uncertain. J gave up 3 bases and V 1 base, and 6 bases lay outside the gene matches. CDR3 size: 16 residues. The CDR3, as DNA: TGCGCCAGCAGTCAATTGAAACTAGCGGGGAACTACGAGCAGTACTTC. Its protein product is CASSQLKLAGNYEQYF.

The chain carries TRBV10-2 and TRBJ2-3, with 7 bases lining up with TRBD1. Germline V gene sequence: CDR1 WSHSY, CDR2 SAAADI. The length of the CDR3 is 17 residues. V lost 7 bases and J lost 5; bases outside the gene matches: 18. The CDR3 nucleotides read TGCGCCAGCACAGGGGGTTACCGGGATCTACGGGGAGATACGCAGTATTTT. Its protein is CASTGGYRDLRGDTQYF.

The chain is built from TRBV7-9 and TRBJ1-5; weak D call: TRBD1 (5 bases). From germline, CDR1 is SEHNR and CDR2 FQNEAQ (reference sequence). This CDR3 is 15 amino acids long. Trimming took off 5 bases at V and 2 bases at J, with 13 bases between the two ends. The CDR3 DNA follows: TGTGCCAGCAGCCCGCCGGGGGATGGCAATCAGCCCCAGCATTTT. It encodes CASSPPGDGNQPQHF.

V and J are TRBV3-1 (or the pseudogene TRBV3-2) and TRBJ1-2; TRBD1 is a possible D gene (6 bases). The CDR3 sequence is 21 residues long. Between the trimmed V and J ends, which lost 2 bases and 0 bases, there was a span of 28 bases. The V gene's germline CDR1 is LGHDT and CDR2 YNNKEL (reference sequence). The CDR3 loop reads CASSQKSPDPGHPPTNYGYTF. The DNA for the CDR3 is TGTGCCAGCAGCCAAAAAAGCCCGGATCCGGGACACCCACCCACTAACTATGGCTACACCTTC.

The chain links TRBV19 to TRBJ2-1; no clear D. The V and J ends lost 4 bases and 2 bases respectively, with 6 bases between them. The CDR3 contains 13 residues. The germline V gene has CDR1 LNHDA and CDR2 SQIVND (reference sequence). The CDR3 nucleotides read TGTGCCAGTAGTAGTTTTGCCTACAATGAGCAGTTCTTC. This gives the protein CASSSFAYNEQFF.

The rearrangement joins TRBV18 to TRBJ2-1, with D unresolved. The CDR3 is 12 amino acids. V lost 0 bases and J 9 bases, leaving 6 bases between the germline ends. Germline V gene data show CDR1 as KGHSH and CDR2 as LQKENI. CDR3 residues: CASSPPGVEQFF. The CDR3 region has the DNA TGTGCCAGCTCACCACCAGGAGTTGAGCAGTTCTTC.

This chain links TRBV28 with TRBJ1-2, with D perhaps TRBD1 (5 bases). The germline V and J ends were trimmed by 3 bases and 2 bases, with 10 bases remaining between them. This CDR3 comprises 14 residues. Germline CDR1 reads MDHEN; CDR2 reads SYDVKM. The CDR3 spells CASSFQTGNYGYTF. The CDR3 DNA is TGTGCCAGCAGTTTCCAAACAGGAAACTATGGCTACACCTTC.

The chain has TRBV2 and TRBJ2-2; D call uncertain. This CDR3 contains 15 residues. CDR1 is SNHLY and CDR2 is FYNNEI in the germline V gene. V shed 6 bases and J shed 4 bases, with 15 bases lying between them. The CDR3 DNA follows: TGTGCCAGCAGCGAGATGCAAGGCGTCACCGGGGAGCTGTTTTTT. Its protein product is CASSEMQGVTGELFF. Complete variable domain (other parts from reference TRBV2 and TRBJ2-2): EPEVTQTPSHQVTQMGQEVILRCVPISNHLYFYWYRQILGQKVEFLVSFYNNEISEKSEIFDDQFSVERPDGSNFTLKIRSTKLEDSAMYFCASSEMQGVTGELFFGEGSRLTVL.

In this sample, this clone turned up a few times. This rearrangement joins TRBV7-3 to TRBJ2-3; D is perhaps TRBD1 (5 bases). CDR3 length: 13 residues. CDR1 SGHTA and CDR2 FQGTGA come from the germline V gene. V shed 5 bases and J shed 7 bases, with 13 bases lying between them. The CDR3 loop is CASSIGQGNTQYF. The CDR3 DNA follows: TGTGCCAGCAGCATCGGTCAGGGCAATACGCAGTATTTT.

This chain connects TRBV6-5 to TRBJ1-2; no clear D. The V end lost 9 bases, the J end lost 1 base, and 12 bases lay between the germline ends. Germline CDR1 MNHEY, CDR2 SVGAGI. The CDR3 runs 13 residues. Here the CDR3 DNA reads TGTGCCAGTATAAAAGATCATAACTATGGCTACACCTTC. This translates into CASIKDHNYGYTF.

This chain links TRBV10-1 with TRBJ2-2; D could derive from TRBD1 or TRBD2 (6 bases each). V lost 7 bases to trimming and J lost 6 bases, with 9 bases between them. Germline assignment: CDR1 WNHNN and CDR2 SYGVQD (reference sequence). The CDR3 loop spans 12 amino acids. For the CDR3, the DNA is TGCGCCAGCACCGGGGGCCCCGGGGAGCTGTTTTTT. Its protein is CASTGGPGELFF.

The chain employs TRBV1 and TRBJ2-2; the D call TRBD1 from the table was never checked on the DNA. TRBV1 is labeled a pseudogene. The CDR3 loop spans 14 amino acids. CDR3 DNA: TGCACCAGCAGCCGGGCCCCAAACACCGGGGAGCTGTTTTTT. Amino acid sequence: CTSSRAPNTGELFF.

The chain links TRBV6-5 to TRBJ1-1; 8 nucleotides line up with TRBD1. The length of the CDR3 is 13 residues. Germline V gene sequence: CDR1 MNHEY, CDR2 SVGAGI. The V segment lost 6 bases and the J segment 4 bases; nucleotides outside the gene matches: 4. CDR3 protein: CASSFGQGTEAFF. Here the CDR3 DNA reads TGTGCCAGCAGCTTCGGACAGGGCACTGAAGCTTTCTTT.

The chain employs TRBV6-6 and TRBJ1-1; TRBD1 matches 8 bases. The V gene's germline CDR1 is MNHNY and CDR2 SVGAGI (reference sequence). CDR3 size: 15 residues. The V gene end was trimmed by 6 bases and the J gene end by 0 bases; junction bases not matched to a gene: 6. CDR3 in amino acids: CASRGTGAMNTEAFF. The CDR3 nucleotides read TGTGCCAGCAGGGGGACAGGAGCTATGAACACTGAAGCTTTCTTT.

This sequence joins TRBV2 and TRBJ1-2; D is possibly TRBD1 (5 bases). Germline V CDR1 and CDR2: SNHLY, FYNNEI. The CDR3 loop spans 12 amino acids. V was pared by 6 bases and J by 8 bases, with 13 bases between. In DNA form, the CDR3 reads TGTGCCAGCAGGGGGGACCAACGGGGCTACACCTTC. This codes for CASRGDQRGYTF.

The chain joins TRBV18 to TRBJ1-5; D not certain. The CDR3 is 14 amino acids. The ends were cut back, 2 bases at V and 4 bases at J, with 9 bases in the middle. Germline V gene data show CDR1 as KGHSH and CDR2 as LQKENI. CDR3 DNA: TGTGCCAGCTCACCAGTAGACGCAAATCAGCCCCAGCATTTT. It codes for CASSPVDANQPQHF.

The V gene is TRBV13, the J gene TRBJ2-7; D perhaps matches TRBD2 (7 bases). From germline, CDR1 is PRHDT and CDR2 FYEKMQ (reference sequence). CDR3 length: 17 residues. V was clipped by 5 bases and J by 0 bases, with 20 bases between them. The CDR3 nucleotides read TGTGCCAGCAGCCCCACCCGGGGGGCGGAAAGCTCCTACGAGCAGTACTTC. Translating gives CASSPTRGAESSYEQYF. Full variable domain (missing parts from reference TRBV13 and TRBJ2-7): AAGVIQSPRHLIKEKRETATLKCYPIPRHDTVYWYQQGPGQDPQFLISFYEKMQSDKGSIPDRFSAQQFSDYHSELNMSSLELGDSALYFCASSPTRGAESSYEQYFGPGTRLTVT.

This chain uses TRBV4-2 with TRBJ2-6; the match to TRBD2 covers 7 bases. Germline V gene sequence: CDR1 LGHNA, CDR2 YNFKEQ. The CDR3 covers 13 residues. V shed 8 bases, J shed 4 bases, and the junction held 2 bases outside the gene matches. DNA of the CDR3: TGTGCCAGCGCCGGGAGGGGGGCCAACGTCCTGACTTTC. This codes for CASAGRGANVLTF.

The chain links TRBV5-6 to TRBJ1-6, with D perhaps TRBD1 (5 bases). The ends were cut back, 6 bases at V and 10 bases at J, with 14 bases in the middle. This CDR3 comprises 13 residues. Germline lookup yields CDR1 SGHDT and CDR2 YYEEEE. The DNA for the CDR3 is TGTGCCAGCATCCGTGACGGGGGGTCACCCCTCCACTTT. Its translation: CASIRDGGSPLHF.

V is TRBV27 and J is TRBJ2-7; D may be TRBD1 (9 bases). The CDR3 runs 16 residues. With 4 bases removed from V and 4 bases from J, the gap between germline ends came to 20 bases. In germline, CDR1 is MNHEY, CDR2 SMNVEV (reference sequence). CDR3 sequence reads: CASSSGRGQGMYEQYF. The CDR3 DNA reads TGTGCCAGCAGTTCCGGGAGGGGACAGGGTATGTACGAGCAGTACTTC.

The chain uses TRBV12-3 or TRBV12-4 and TRBJ1-1; no firm D call. The CDR3 extends over 13 amino acids. Trimming left V 8 bases short and J 2 bases short, with 12 bases between. The CDR3 sequence: CASSRPHNTEAFF. CDR3 coding DNA: TGTGCCAGCTCCCGCCCGCATAACACTGAAGCTTTCTTT.

This chain uses TRBV7-3 with TRBJ2-3, with 8 bases fitting TRBD2. The J segment lost 4 bases and the V segment lost 0 bases, leaving 3 bases of the junction unmatched. The germline gives CDR1 SGHTA, CDR2 FQGTGA. This CDR3 has 15 residues. The CDR3, as DNA: TGTGCCAGCAGCTTAACCGGGGGGGCCTCAGATACGCAGTATTTT. The encoded protein is CASSLTGGASDTQYF.

This chain links TRBV5-4 with TRBJ1-3; the D is unclear. The germline CDR1 and CDR2 sequences are SGHNT and YYREEE (reference sequence). V shed 4 bases and J shed 4 bases, with 9 bases lying between them. CDR3 size: 13 residues. The CDR3 bases are TGTGCCAGCAGCCCGGGAGGGGGAAACACCATATATTTT. Its translation is CASSPGGGNTIYF. The variable domain in full, completed from reference TRBV5-4 and TRBJ1-3, reads ETGVTQSPTHLIKTRGQQVTLRCSSQSGHNTVSWYQQALGQGPQFIFQYYREEENGRGNFPPRFSGLQFPNYSSELNVNALELDDSALYLCASSPGGGNTIYFGEGSWLTVV.

The chain carries TRBV4-2 and TRBJ2-2; D may be TRBD2 (5 bases). Looked up from germline, CDR1 is LGHNA and CDR2 is YNFKEQ. With 5 bases removed from V and 4 bases from J, the gap between germline ends came to 14 bases. The CDR3 spans 15 residues. The CDR3 region is CASSSGGRGTGELFF. For the CDR3, the DNA is TGTGCCAGCAGCTCAGGAGGTCGGGGCACCGGGGAGCTGTTTTTT.

The rearrangement uses TRBV3-1 (or the pseudogene TRBV3-2) and TRBJ1-6; TRBD1 matches 9 bases. The CDR3 has 15 residues. Germline trimming cut 4 bases from V and 11 bases from J; bases unmatched to any gene: 9. Germline CDR1 is LGHDT and CDR2 is YNNKEL (reference sequence). CDR3 residues: CASSPATGGVAPLHF. For the CDR3, the DNA is TGTGCCAGCAGCCCCGCGACAGGGGGGGTGGCACCCCTCCACTTT.

The chain carries TRBV4-1 and TRBJ2-2; D remains ambiguous. Germline V gene sequence: CDR1 MGHRA, CDR2 YSYEKL. This CDR3 is built from 14 residues. The V end was cut by 1 base, the J end by 4 bases, with 7 bases between. The CDR3 coding sequence is TGCGCCAGCAGCCAAGTAGGAAGCACCGGGGAGCTGTTTTTT. Encoded protein: CASSQVGSTGELFF.

V usage is TRBV6-1 and J usage is TRBJ1-2, with 7 bases that match TRBD1. V trimming: 2 bases; J trimming: 2 bases; junction bases outside the gene matches: 5. Germline V gene data show CDR1 as MNHNS and CDR2 as SASEGT. CDR3 length equals 15 residues. The CDR3 here is CASSERQGGNYGYTF. Here the CDR3 DNA reads TGTGCCAGCAGTGAACGACAGGGAGGGAACTATGGCTACACCTTC.